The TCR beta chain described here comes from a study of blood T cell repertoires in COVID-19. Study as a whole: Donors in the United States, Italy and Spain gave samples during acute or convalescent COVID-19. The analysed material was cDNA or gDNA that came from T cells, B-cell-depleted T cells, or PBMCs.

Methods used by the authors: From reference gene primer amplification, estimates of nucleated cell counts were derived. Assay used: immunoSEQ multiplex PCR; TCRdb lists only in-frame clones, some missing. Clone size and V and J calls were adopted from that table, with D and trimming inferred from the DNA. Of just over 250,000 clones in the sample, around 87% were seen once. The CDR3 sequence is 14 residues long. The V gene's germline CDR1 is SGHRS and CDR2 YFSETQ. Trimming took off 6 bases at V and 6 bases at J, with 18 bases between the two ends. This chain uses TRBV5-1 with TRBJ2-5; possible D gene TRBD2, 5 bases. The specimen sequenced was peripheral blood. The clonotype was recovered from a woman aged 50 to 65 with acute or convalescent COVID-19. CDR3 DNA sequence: TGCGCCAGCACCCTCTCGGGGAGCAGACAGACCCAGTACTTC. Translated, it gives CASTLSGSRQTQYF.